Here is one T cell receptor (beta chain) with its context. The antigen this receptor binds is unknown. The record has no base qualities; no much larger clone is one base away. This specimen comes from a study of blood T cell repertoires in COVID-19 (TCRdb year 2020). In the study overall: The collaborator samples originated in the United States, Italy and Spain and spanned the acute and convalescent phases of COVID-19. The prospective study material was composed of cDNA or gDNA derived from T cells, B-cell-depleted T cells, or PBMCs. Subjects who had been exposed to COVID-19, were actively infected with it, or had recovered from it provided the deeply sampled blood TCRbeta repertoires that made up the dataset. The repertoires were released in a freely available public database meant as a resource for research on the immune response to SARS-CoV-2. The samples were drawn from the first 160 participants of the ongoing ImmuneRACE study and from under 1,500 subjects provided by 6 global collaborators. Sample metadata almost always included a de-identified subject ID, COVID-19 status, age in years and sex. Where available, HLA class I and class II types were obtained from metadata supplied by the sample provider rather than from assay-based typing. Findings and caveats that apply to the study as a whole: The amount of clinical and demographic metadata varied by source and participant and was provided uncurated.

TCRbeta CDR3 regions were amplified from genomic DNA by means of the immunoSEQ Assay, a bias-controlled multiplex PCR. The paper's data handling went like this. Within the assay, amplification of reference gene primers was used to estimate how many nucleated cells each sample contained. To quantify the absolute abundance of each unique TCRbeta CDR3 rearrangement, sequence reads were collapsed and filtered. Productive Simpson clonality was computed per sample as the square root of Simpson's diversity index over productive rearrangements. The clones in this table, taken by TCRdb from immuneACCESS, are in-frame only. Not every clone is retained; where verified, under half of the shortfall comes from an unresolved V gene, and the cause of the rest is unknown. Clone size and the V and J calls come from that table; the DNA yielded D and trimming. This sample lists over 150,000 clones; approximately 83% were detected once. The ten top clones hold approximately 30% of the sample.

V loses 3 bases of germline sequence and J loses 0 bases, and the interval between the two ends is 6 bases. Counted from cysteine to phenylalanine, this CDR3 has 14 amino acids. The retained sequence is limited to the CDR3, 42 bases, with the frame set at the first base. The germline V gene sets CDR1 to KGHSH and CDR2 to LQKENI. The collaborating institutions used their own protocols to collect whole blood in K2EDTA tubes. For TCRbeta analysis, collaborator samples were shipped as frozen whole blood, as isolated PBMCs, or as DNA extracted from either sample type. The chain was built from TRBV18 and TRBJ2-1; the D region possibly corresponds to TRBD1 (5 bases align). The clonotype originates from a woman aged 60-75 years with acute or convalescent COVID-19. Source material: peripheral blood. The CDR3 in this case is CASSPDSSYNEQFF. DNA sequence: TGTGCCAGCTCACCCGACAGCTCCTACAATGAGCAGTTCTTC.